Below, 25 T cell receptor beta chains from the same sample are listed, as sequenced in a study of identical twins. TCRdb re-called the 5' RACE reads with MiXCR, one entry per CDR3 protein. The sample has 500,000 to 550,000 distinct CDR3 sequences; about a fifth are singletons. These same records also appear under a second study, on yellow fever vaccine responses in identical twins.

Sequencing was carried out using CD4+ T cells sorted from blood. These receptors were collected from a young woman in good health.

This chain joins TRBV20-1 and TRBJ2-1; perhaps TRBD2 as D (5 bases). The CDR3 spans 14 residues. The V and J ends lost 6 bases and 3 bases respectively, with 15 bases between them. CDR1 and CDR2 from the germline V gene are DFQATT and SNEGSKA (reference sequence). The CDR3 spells CSAKTSGGYNEQFF. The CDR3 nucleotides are TGCAGTGCAAAAACTAGTGGAGGCTACAATGAGCAGTTCTTC.

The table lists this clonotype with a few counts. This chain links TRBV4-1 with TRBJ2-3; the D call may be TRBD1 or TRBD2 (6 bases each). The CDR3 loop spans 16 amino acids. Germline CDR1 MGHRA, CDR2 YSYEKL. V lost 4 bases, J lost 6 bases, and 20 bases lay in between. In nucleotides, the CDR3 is TGCGCCAGCAGCCCGGTTCACAAGGGGGGAGCGGATACGCAGTATTTT. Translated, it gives CASSPVHKGGADTQYF.

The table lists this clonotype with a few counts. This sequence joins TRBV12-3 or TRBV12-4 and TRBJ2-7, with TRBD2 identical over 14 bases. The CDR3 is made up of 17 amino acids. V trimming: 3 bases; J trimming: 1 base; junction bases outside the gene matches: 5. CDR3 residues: CASSLGLAGARSYEQYF. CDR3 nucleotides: TGTGCCAGCAGTTTGGGACTAGCGGGAGCGAGGTCCTACGAGCAGTACTTC.

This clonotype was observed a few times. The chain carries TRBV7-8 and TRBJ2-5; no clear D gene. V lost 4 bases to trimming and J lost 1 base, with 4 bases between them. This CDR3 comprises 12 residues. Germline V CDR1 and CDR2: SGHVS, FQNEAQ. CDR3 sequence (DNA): TGTGCCAGCAGCTCTCCCCAAGAGACCCAGTACTTC. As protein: CASSSPQETQYF.

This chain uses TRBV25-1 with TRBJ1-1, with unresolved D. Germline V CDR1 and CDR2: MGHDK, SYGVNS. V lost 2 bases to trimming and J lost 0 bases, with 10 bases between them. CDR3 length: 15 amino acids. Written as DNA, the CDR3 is TGTGCCAGCAGTGAACCCGGACGGCTGAACACTGAAGCTTTCTTT. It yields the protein CASSEPGRLNTEAFF. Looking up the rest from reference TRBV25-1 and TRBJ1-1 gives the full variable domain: EADIYQTPRYLVIGTGKKITLECSQTMGHDKMYWYQQDPGMELHLIHYSYGVNSTEKGDLSSESTVSRIRTEHFPLTLESARPSHTSQYLCASSEPGRLNTEAFFGQGTRLTVV.

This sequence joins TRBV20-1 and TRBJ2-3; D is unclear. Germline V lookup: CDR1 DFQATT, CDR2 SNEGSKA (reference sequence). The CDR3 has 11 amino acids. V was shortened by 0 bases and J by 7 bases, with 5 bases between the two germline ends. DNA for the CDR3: TGCAGTGCTAGAGATGGCTATACGCAGTATTTT. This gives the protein CSARDGYTQYF.

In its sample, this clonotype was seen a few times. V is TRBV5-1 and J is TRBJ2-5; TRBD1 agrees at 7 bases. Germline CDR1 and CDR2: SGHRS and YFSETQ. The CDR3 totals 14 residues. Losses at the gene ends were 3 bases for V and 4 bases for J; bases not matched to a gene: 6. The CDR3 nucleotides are TGCGCCAGCAGCTCCACAGGGGCGGGAGAGACCCAGTACTTC. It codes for CASSSTGAGETQYF.

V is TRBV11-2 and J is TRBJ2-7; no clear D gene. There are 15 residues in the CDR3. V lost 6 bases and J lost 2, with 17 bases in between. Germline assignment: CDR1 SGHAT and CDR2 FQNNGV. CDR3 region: CASSLRVAPAYEQYF. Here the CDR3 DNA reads TGTGCCAGCAGTCTCCGTGTCGCACCTGCCTACGAGCAGTACTTC.

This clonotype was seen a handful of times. The CDR3 region has the DNA TGTGCCAGCAGTTTGAGGGGGCGCTCGGAGACCCAGTACTTC. This codes for CASSLRGRSETQYF. The chain links TRBV12-3 or TRBV12-4 to TRBJ2-5, with 7 bases aligning to TRBD1. This CDR3 has 14 amino acids. Germline trimming cut 3 bases from V and 5 bases from J; bases unmatched to any gene: 6.

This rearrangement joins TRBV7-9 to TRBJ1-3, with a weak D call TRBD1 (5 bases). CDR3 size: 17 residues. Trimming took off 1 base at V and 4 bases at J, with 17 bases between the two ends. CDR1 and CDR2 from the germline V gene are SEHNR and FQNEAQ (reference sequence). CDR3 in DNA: TGTGCCAGCAGCTTAGGAGCAAAGCAGGGTACCGGAAACACCATATATTTT. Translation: CASSLGAKQGTGNTIYF.

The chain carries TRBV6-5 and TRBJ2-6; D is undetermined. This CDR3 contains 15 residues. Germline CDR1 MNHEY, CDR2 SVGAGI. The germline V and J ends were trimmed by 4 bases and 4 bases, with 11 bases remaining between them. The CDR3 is CASSWTLSGANVLTF. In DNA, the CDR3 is TGTGCCAGCAGTTGGACCCTTTCGGGGGCCAACGTCCTGACTTTC.

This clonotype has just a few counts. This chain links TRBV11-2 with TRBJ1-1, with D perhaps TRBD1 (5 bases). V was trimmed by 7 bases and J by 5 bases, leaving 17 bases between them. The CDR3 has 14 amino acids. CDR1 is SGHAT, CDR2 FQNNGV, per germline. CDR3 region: CASNAKYRGTEAFF. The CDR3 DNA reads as TGTGCCAGCAACGCCAAGTACCGGGGGACTGAAGCTTTCTTT.

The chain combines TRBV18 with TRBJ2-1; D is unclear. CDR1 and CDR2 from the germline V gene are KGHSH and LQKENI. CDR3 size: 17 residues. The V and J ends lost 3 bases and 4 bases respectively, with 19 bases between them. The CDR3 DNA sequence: TGTGCCAGCTCACCGGTCCCGGCTAGAGCCGGTTACAATGAGCAGTTCTTC. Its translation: CASSPVPARAGYNEQFF.

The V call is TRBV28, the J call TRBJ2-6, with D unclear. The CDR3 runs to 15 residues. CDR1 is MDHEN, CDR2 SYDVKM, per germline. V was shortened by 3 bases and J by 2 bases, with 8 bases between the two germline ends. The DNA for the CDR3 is TGTGCCAGCAGTTTCGCTGGGCCTGGGGCCAACGTCCTGACTTTC. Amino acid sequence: CASSFAGPGANVLTF. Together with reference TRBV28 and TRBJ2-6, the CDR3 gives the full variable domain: DVKVTQSSRYLVKRTGEKVFLECVQDMDHENMFWYRQDPGLGLRLIYFSYDVKMKEKGDIPEGYSVSREKKERFSLILESASTNQTSMYLCASSFAGPGANVLTFGAGSRLTVL.

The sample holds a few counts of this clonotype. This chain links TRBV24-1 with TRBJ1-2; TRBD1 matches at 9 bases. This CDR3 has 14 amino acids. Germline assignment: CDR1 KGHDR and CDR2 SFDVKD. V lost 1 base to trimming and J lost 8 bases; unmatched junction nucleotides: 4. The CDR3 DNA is TGTGCCACCAGTGATTTCGACAGGGGGGGCGGCTACACCTTC. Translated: CATSDFDRGGGYTF.

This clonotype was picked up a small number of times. Here the CDR3 reads CATSPFMGSDTEAFF. CDR3 bases: TGTGCCACCAGCCCTTTTATGGGGTCGGACACTGAAGCTTTCTTT. The chain employs TRBV15 and TRBJ1-1, with no clear D. The V gene's germline CDR1 is LNHNV and CDR2 YYDKDF (reference sequence). The CDR3 consists of 15 residues. The V gene lost 5 bases and the J gene lost 3 bases, with 16 bases spanning the gap.

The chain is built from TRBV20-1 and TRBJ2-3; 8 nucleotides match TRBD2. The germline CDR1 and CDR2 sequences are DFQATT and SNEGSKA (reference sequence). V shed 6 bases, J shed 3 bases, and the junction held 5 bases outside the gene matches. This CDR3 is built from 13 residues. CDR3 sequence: CSAGGGPTDTQYF. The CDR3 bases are TGCAGTGCCGGCGGGGGGCCGACAGATACGCAGTATTTT.

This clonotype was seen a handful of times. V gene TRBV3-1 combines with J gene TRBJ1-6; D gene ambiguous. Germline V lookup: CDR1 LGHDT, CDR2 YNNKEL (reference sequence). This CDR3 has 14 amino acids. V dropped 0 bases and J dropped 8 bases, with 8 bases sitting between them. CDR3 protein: CASSQEIGDSPLHF. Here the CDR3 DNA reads TGTGCCAGCAGCCAAGAAATCGGGGATTCACCCCTCCACTTT.

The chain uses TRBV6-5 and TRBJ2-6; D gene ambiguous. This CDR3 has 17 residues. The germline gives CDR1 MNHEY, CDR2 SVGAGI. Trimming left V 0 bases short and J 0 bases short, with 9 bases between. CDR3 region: CASSYSGHISGANVLTF. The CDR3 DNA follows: TGTGCCAGCAGTTACTCGGGCCATATCTCTGGGGCCAACGTCCTGACTTTC.

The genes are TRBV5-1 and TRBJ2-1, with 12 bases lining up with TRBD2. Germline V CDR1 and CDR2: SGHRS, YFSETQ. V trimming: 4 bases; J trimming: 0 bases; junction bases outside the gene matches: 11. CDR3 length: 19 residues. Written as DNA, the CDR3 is TGCGCCAGCAGCGAGCAGGGACTAGCGGGTTACAGCTCCTACAATGAGCAGTTCTTC. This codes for CASSEQGLAGYSSYNEQFF.

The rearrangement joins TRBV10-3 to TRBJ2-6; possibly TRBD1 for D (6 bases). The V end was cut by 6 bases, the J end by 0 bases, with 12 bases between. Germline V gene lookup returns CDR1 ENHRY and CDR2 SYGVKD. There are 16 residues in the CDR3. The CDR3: CAISGTPASGANVLTF. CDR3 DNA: TGTGCCATCAGCGGGACACCGGCCTCTGGGGCCAACGTCCTGACTTTC.

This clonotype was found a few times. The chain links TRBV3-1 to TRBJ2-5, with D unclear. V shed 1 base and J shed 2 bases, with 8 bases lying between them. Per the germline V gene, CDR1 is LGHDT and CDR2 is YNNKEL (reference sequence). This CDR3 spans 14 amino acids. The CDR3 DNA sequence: TGTGCCAGCAGCCAAGGGATTCGGCAAGAGACCCAGTACTTC. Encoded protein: CASSQGIRQETQYF.

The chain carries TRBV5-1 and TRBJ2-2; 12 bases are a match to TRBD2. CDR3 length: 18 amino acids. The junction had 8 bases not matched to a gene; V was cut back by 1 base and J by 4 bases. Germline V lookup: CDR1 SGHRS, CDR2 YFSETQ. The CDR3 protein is CASSLLPGLAGLTGELFF. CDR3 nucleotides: TGCGCCAGCAGCTTGCTACCTGGACTAGCGGGACTCACCGGGGAGCTGTTTTTT.

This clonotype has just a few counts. The DNA of the CDR3 is TGTGCCAGCAGTTACGAGGACAGGTTCGACGAGCAGTACTTC. Translating it yields CASSYEDRFDEQYF. This chain uses TRBV6-5 with TRBJ2-7; 7 bases agree with TRBD1. Germline CDR1 and CDR2: MNHEY and SVGAGI. Trimming removed 2 bases from V and 5 bases from J; junction bases left unmatched: 6. The CDR3 runs to 14 residues.

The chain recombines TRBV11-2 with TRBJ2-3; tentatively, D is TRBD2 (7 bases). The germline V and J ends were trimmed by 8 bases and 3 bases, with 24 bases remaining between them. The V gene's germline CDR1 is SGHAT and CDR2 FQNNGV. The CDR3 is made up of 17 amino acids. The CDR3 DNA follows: TGTGCCAGCTGCGGGCGGCGGGGGCCCGGAGGAACAGATACGCAGTATTTT. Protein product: CASCGRRGPGGTDTQYF.